The present T cell receptor (beta chain) was sequenced within a study of CD4 T cells in lung cancer (dated by TCRdb to about 2019). Background on the whole study: The study screened blood T cells of NSCLC patients for responses to candidate mutation-encoded neoepitopes and isolated neoantigen-specific CD4+ T-cell clones and TCRs. The frequency of neoantigen-specific clonotypes in tumor resections, non-adjacent lung and cultured T-cell products was tracked by TCRB deep sequencing. Aged 60 to 69 when blood was donated, the resected patients, most of whom were former smokers, had either lung adenocarcinoma or squamous cell carcinoma. A few patients undergoing curative-intent resections for stage I-III non-small cell lung cancer provided the tumor and non-adjacent lung tissue. Treatments the patients had received before donating blood included platinum chemotherapy, and some of the patients were given nivolumab or pembrolizumab. Broad study findings and their caveats: Some responses derived from blood might reflect in vitro priming of naive T cells or cross-reactivity instead of memory responses to the cancer.

On this clone itself: It lacks a known antigen. No much larger clonotype is one base removed from it; base qualities were not supplied.

Non-adjacent lung tissue was taken as far as possible from the malignant lesion, at least 3 cm away, from the same resection. The library was generated by the immunoSEQ multiplex PCR assay. DNA was isolated using Qiagen DNeasy or QIAamp micro DNA kits, and TCRB was sequenced using the Adaptive Biotechnology human TCRB sequencing kit. Sequencing of TCRB libraries was performed on an Illumina MiSeq. In the source study's methods: The kit provider's software was used to analyze TCRB sequence data, and Fisher's exact test was applied to assess tumor enrichment of clonotype templates. TCRdb limited this immuneACCESS table to in-frame rearrangements with V and J called. A share of clones is missing; checked studies link under half to unresolved V genes, and the rest is unexplained. The V and J calls and the clone size are those of that table, but D and trimming were determined from the DNA. Counted in this sample were approximately 11,000 clones; roughly three fifths of them appeared once. The ten most abundant clones make up 15% of the sample.

There are 14 amino acids in the CDR3, from cysteine to phenylalanine inclusive. Only the CDR3 DNA stays, 42 bases, in frame from base 1. From the germline V gene, CDR1 is MNHNS and CDR2 is SASEGT. V is cut by 2 bases and J by 4 bases, and the space between the germline ends is 11 bases. The sequencing input was normal lung tissue taken away from the tumor. The chain joins TRBV6-1 to TRBJ2-5, with a weak D call of TRBD1 (6 bases match). This clonotype was sampled from a man in his sixties with non-small cell lung cancer. At the DNA level, the sequence is TGTGCCAGCAGTGAACAACAGGGTAGAGAGACCCAGTACTTC. Its translation is CASSEQQGRETQYF.